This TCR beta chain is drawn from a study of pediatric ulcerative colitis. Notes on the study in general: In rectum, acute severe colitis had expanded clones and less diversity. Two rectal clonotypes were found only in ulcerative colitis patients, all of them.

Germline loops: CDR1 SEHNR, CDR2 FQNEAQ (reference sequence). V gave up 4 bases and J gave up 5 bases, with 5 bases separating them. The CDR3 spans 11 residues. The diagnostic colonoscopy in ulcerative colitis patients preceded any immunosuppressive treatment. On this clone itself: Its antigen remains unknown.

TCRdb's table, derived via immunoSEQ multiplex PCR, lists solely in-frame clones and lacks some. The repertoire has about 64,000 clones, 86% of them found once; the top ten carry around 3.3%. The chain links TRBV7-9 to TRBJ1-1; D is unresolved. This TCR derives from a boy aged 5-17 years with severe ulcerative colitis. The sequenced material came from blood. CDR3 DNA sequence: TGTGCCAGCAGCTCCGGTACTGAAGCTTTCTTT. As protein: CASSSGTEAFF.